This T cell receptor beta chain was identified in a study of shared clonotypes between healthy human individuals. Study-level background: A donor's plate count was three for CD4 naive and three for CD4 memory; CD8 naive had two and CD8 memory one.

Naive CD8 populations comprised CD45RO-negative cells positively selected for CCR7, excluding terminally differentiated effector memory CD45RA+ cells. Germline V CDR1 and CDR2: SEHNR, FQNEAQ (reference sequence). This CDR3 is built from 15 residues. J gave up 1 base and V 4 bases, and 6 bases lay outside the gene matches. Overall study findings and caveats: Only a few donors were included, so the genetic and exposure-history diversity represented was limited. Larger estimated richness was generally recorded for naive subsets relative to memory subsets.

As originally analysed: ImmunoSEQ yielded junction-only sequences lacking quality scores, so filtering differed. Profiling relied on immunoSEQ multiplex PCR, and the TCRdb table lists in-frame clones only, not all of them. V and J calls and clone size come straight from that table; D and trimming were deduced from the DNA. This sample has over 750,000 clones, with approximately 97% found just once. On this clone itself: Antigen unknown.

The sample taken for sequencing was naive CD8+ T cells sorted from blood. V gene TRBV7-9 combines with J gene TRBJ1-1; 7 nucleotides align to TRBD1. The clonotype was recovered from a man aged 30 to 39 in good health. CDR3 region: CASSSQTGKNTEAFF. The CDR3 DNA follows: TGTGCCAGCAGCTCCCAGACAGGGAAGAACACTGAAGCTTTCTTT.